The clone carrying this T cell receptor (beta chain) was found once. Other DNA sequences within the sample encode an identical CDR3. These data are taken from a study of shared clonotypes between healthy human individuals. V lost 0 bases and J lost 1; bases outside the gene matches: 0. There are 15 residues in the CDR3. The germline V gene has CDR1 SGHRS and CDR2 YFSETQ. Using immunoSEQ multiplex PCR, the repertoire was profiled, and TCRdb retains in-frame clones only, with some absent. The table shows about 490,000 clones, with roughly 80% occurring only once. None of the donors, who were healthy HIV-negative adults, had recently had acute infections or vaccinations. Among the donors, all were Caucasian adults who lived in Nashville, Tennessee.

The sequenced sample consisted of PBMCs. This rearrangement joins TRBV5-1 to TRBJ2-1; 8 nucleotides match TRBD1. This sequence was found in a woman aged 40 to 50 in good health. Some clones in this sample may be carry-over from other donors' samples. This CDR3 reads CASSLGQGSYNEQFF. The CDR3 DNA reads TGCGCCAGCAGCTTGGGACAGGGGTCCTACAATGAGCAGTTCTTC.